This TCR beta chain was identified during a study of blood T cell repertoires in COVID-19. Study-wide background: The study drew acute and convalescent COVID-19 samples from the United States, Italy and Spain. From T cells, B-cell-depleted T cells, or PBMCs came the material, which was cDNA or gDNA.

A remark on this clone: The sample has other DNA sequences that encode this CDR3 too.

Trimming at V came to 2 bases and at J to 2 bases, leaving 4 bases not matched to a gene. Germline CDR1 reads SGDLS; CDR2 reads YYNGEE. CDR3 length equals 15 residues. Under the authors' procedure: Amplified reference gene primers provided the basis for estimating nucleated cell counts. The repertoire was sequenced with immunoSEQ multiplex PCR; TCRdb's copy has only in-frame clones and lacks some. The D gene and trimming were derived from the DNA, and the V and J assignments and clone size from that table. This table has 250,000 to 350,000 clones, around 87% appearing once. This clonotype was obtained from a woman aged 45-65 years who had recovered from COVID-19. This chain uses TRBV9 with TRBJ2-7, with TRBD2 identical over 10 bases. The specimen was peripheral blood. In nucleotides, the CDR3 is TGTGCCAGCAGCGTTACTAGCGGGGCTACCTACGAGCAGTACTTC. It specifies CASSVTSGATYEQYF.